These 18 T cell receptor beta chains came from one sample sequenced in a study of low-dose radiotherapy and immunotherapy resistance in tumors. Stated time point: before trial treatment. TRAV- and TRBV-specific primers primed first-strand cDNA, covering alpha and beta chains. TCR amplification ran 20 PCR cycles using constant-region and V-primer adapter primers. TCRdb passed the reads through MiXCR, listing each CDR3 protein once. The sample lists approximately 70,000 distinct CDR3 sequences; around 30% were seen once. Here the sequenced sample was PBMCs, taken before treatment. These receptors were taken from a female donor with ovarian cancer.

In this sample, this clonotype turned up many times. V usage is TRBV9 and J usage is TRBJ1-1; D is possibly TRBD1 (5 bases). There are 13 residues in the CDR3. Looked up from germline, CDR1 is SGDLS and CDR2 is YYNGEE. Between the trimmed V and J ends, which lost 3 bases and 4 bases, there was a span of 10 bases. The CDR3 is CASSGGSLTEAFF. The CDR3 nucleotides read TGTGCCAGCAGCGGGGGGAGCCTCACTGAAGCTTTCTTT.

In DNA, the CDR3 is TGCGCCAGCAGCTTGGAACCCAGGGGAAGATTAGGTGGCTACACCTTC. Translated: CASSLEPRGRLGGYTF. This rearrangement joins TRBV5-1 to TRBJ1-2, with a possible D match to TRBD1 (6 bases). The CDR3 has 16 residues. Trimming removed 0 bases at V and 7 bases at J, with 19 bases between. CDR1 is SGHRS and CDR2 is YFSETQ in the germline V gene.

The V call is TRBV7-2, the J call TRBJ2-1, with TRBD2 matching over 7 bases. The length of the CDR3 is 15 residues. The germline V gene encodes CDR1 SGHTA and CDR2 FQGNSA. Trimming cost V 2 bases and J 3 bases; bases outside gene matches: 4. This CDR3 reads CASSLFPSGYNEQFF. In DNA, the CDR3 is TGTGCCAGCAGCTTATTCCCTAGCGGCTACAATGAGCAGTTCTTC.

The V gene is TRBV9, the J gene TRBJ2-1, with TRBD2 as a possible D gene (5 bases). The length of the CDR3 is 15 residues. The germline V and J ends were trimmed by 4 bases and 2 bases, with 13 bases remaining between them. Germline V gene data show CDR1 as SGDLS and CDR2 as YYNGEE. For the CDR3, the DNA is TGTGCCAGCAGCAACCGGGATTCCCCCTACAATGAGCAGTTCTTC. Translated: CASSNRDSPYNEQFF.

This clonotype was detected many times. This chain uses TRBV4-2 with TRBJ2-7; the match to TRBD1 covers 9 bases. V was pared by 3 bases and J by 3 bases, with 3 bases of the junction left unmatched. Germline V CDR1 and CDR2: LGHNA, YNFKEQ. The CDR3 is 14 residues long. The CDR3 here is CASSQGGQGYEQYF. The CDR3 DNA sequence: TGTGCCAGCAGCCAGGGGGGACAGGGCTACGAGCAGTACTTC.

CDR3 in DNA: TGCGCCAGCAGTCCCCCTCTACCCGGGGCAACCAAAAACTATGGCTACACCTTC. Encoded protein: CASSPPLPGATKNYGYTF. The chain recombines TRBV23-1 with TRBJ1-2, with D maybe TRBD1 (5 bases). TRBV23-1 is noted as an ORF with a role that remains uncertain. The CDR3 totals 18 residues. The V and J ends lost 4 bases and 2 bases respectively, with 23 bases between them.

This clonotype was picked up many times. CDR3 sequence (DNA): TGTGCCAGCAGCCAAGAGGACTACGGGGGCGAGGAAGAGACCCAGTACTTC. It codes for CASSQEDYGGEEETQYF. The V gene is TRBV14, the J gene TRBJ2-5; either TRBD1 or TRBD2 may supply D (6 bases each). Trimming removed 0 bases from V and 3 bases from J, with 17 bases in between. This CDR3 contains 17 residues. CDR1 is SGHDN, CDR2 FVKESK, per germline. The full variable domain, its missing parts supplied by reference TRBV14 and TRBJ2-5, is EAGVTQFPSHSVIEKGQTVTLRCDPISGHDNLYWYRRVMGKEIKFLLHFVKESKQDESGMPNNRFLAERTGGTYSTLKVQPAELEDSGVYFCASSQEDYGGEEETQYFGPGTRLLVL.

In this sample, this clonotype turned up many times. The V call is TRBV25-1, the J call TRBJ2-1, with D possibly called TRBD1 or TRBD2 (6 bases each). There are 15 residues in the CDR3. V lost 6 bases to trimming and J lost 4 bases, with 16 bases between them. Looked up from germline, CDR1 is MGHDK and CDR2 is SYGVNS. The CDR3 region has the DNA TGTGCCAGCAGCCCCGCGAGGGGGGAATACAATGAGCAGTTCTTC. As protein: CASSPARGEYNEQFF. The variable domain in full, with the rest retrieved from reference TRBV25-1 and TRBJ2-1, is EADIYQTPRYLVIGTGKKITLECSQTMGHDKMYWYQQDPGMELHLIHYSYGVNSTEKGDLSSESTVSRIRTEHFPLTLESARPSHTSQYLCASSPARGEYNEQFFGPGTRLTVL.

The chain has TRBV28 and TRBJ2-1, with 7 bases identical to TRBD2. J gave up 12 bases and V 11 bases, and 13 bases lay outside the gene matches. CDR3 length equals 12 residues. CDR1 and CDR2 (germline): MDHEN, SYDVKM. CDR3 sequence reads: CAAGAEPGGQFF. As DNA, the CDR3 is TGTGCCGCGGGAGCCGAGCCTGGTGGGCAGTTCTTC.

This chain joins TRBV21-1 and TRBJ2-7; the D call TRBD1 from the table was never checked on the DNA. TRBV21-1 constitutes a pseudogene. This CDR3 contains 15 residues. CDR3 nucleotide sequence: TGTGCCAGCAGCAAAAGGGACAGGCTAATGGGGGAGCAGTACTTC. Residues: CASSKRDRLMGEQYF.

Comments on this clonotype: The limits of the CDR3 on the DNA are not certain, so only TCRdb's listed CDR3 is given. The chain recombines TRBV6-5 with TRBJ2-2; the table names TRBD1, a call not compared with the DNA. The germline CDR1 and CDR2 sequences are MNHEY and SVGAGI. The CDR3 region is 13 residues in length, termini included. CDR3 sequence: CASRDGAGELFFF.

This clonotype came up many times. CDR3 loop: CASSLQDLNTEAFF. The CDR3, as DNA: TGTGCCAGCTCACTACAGGACTTAAACACTGAAGCTTTCTTT. The rearrangement joins TRBV18 to TRBJ1-1; a possible D gene is TRBD1 (5 bases). Per the germline V gene, CDR1 is KGHSH and CDR2 is LQKENI. This CDR3 contains 14 residues. V lost 4 bases and J lost 2, with 11 bases in between.

This clonotype was recorded at least ten times. CDR3 region: CASSAGGQERYNEQFF. DNA of the CDR3: TGTGCCAGCAGCGCGGGGGGTCAGGAGCGCTACAATGAGCAGTTCTTC. The rearrangement uses TRBV11-3 and TRBJ2-1, with 8 positions matching TRBD2. In germline, CDR1 is SGHNT, CDR2 YENEEA. Germline trimming cut 5 bases from V and 3 bases from J; bases unmatched to any gene: 9. The CDR3 covers 16 residues. Complete variable domain (other parts from reference TRBV11-3 and TRBJ2-1): EAGVVQSPRYKIIEKKQPVAFWCNPISGHNTLYWYLQNLGQGPELLIRYENEEAVDDSQLPKDRFSAERLKGVDSTLKIQPAELGDSAVYLCASSAGGQERYNEQFFGPGTRLTVL.

This clonotype was seen ten or more times. This chain links TRBV29-1 with TRBJ2-1; D uncertain. Deletions cut 2 bases from V and 1 base from J, with 12 bases between. Germline V CDR1 and CDR2: SQVTM, ANQGSEA. The CDR3 is 15 residues long. In DNA, the CDR3 is TGCAGCGTTGAAAGGCAAGCGAGTTCCTACAATGAGCAGTTCTTC. This gives the protein CSVERQASSYNEQFF.

This clonotype was seen ten or more times. The rearrangement joins TRBV12-3 or TRBV12-4 to TRBJ2-6, with 11 positions matching TRBD1. The J segment lost 4 bases and the V segment lost 5 bases, leaving 10 bases of the junction unmatched. This CDR3 region has 18 residues. The CDR3 sequence: CASSPWGQGGRGANVLTF. DNA for the CDR3: TGTGCCAGCAGTCCCTGGGGACAGGGGGGGCGGGGGGCCAACGTCCTGACTTTC.

This clonotype was counted many times. This sequence joins TRBV12-3 or TRBV12-4 and TRBJ1-2, with 7 bases aligning to TRBD1. This CDR3 is 12 amino acids long. The trim removed 7 bases at V and 6 bases at J, leaving 5 bases unmatched. CDR3 in amino acids: CASTTTGDGYTF. DNA of the CDR3: TGTGCCAGCACCACCACAGGGGATGGCTACACCTTC.

This clonotype was detected ten times or more. This chain connects TRBV7-2 to TRBJ2-7; D might be TRBD1 (6 bases). Per the germline V gene, CDR1 is SGHTA and CDR2 is FQGNSA. The CDR3 is 17 residues long. V was cut by 5 bases and J by 4 bases, with 24 bases left in between. The CDR3 region is CASSAAGTPSVSYEQYF. The CDR3, as DNA: TGTGCCAGCAGCGCCGCCGGGACACCGAGTGTCAGTTACGAGCAGTACTTC. The entire variable domain, with the rest obtained from reference TRBV7-2 and TRBJ2-7, is as follows: GAGVSQSPSNKVTEKGKDVELRCDPISGHTALYWYRQSLGQGLEFLIYFQGNSAPDKSGLPSDRFSAERTGGSVSTLTIQRTQQEDSAVYLCASSAAGTPSVSYEQYFGPGTRLTVT.

The V call is TRBV12-3 or TRBV12-4, the J call TRBJ2-3, with D possibly being TRBD2 (6 bases). This CDR3 region has 15 residues. Trimming removed 6 bases from V and 1 base from J, with 14 bases in between. In DNA, the CDR3 is TGTGCCAGCAGGCCCGGGGGTCAGGGCACAGATACGCAGTATTTT. Its translation is CASRPGGQGTDTQYF.